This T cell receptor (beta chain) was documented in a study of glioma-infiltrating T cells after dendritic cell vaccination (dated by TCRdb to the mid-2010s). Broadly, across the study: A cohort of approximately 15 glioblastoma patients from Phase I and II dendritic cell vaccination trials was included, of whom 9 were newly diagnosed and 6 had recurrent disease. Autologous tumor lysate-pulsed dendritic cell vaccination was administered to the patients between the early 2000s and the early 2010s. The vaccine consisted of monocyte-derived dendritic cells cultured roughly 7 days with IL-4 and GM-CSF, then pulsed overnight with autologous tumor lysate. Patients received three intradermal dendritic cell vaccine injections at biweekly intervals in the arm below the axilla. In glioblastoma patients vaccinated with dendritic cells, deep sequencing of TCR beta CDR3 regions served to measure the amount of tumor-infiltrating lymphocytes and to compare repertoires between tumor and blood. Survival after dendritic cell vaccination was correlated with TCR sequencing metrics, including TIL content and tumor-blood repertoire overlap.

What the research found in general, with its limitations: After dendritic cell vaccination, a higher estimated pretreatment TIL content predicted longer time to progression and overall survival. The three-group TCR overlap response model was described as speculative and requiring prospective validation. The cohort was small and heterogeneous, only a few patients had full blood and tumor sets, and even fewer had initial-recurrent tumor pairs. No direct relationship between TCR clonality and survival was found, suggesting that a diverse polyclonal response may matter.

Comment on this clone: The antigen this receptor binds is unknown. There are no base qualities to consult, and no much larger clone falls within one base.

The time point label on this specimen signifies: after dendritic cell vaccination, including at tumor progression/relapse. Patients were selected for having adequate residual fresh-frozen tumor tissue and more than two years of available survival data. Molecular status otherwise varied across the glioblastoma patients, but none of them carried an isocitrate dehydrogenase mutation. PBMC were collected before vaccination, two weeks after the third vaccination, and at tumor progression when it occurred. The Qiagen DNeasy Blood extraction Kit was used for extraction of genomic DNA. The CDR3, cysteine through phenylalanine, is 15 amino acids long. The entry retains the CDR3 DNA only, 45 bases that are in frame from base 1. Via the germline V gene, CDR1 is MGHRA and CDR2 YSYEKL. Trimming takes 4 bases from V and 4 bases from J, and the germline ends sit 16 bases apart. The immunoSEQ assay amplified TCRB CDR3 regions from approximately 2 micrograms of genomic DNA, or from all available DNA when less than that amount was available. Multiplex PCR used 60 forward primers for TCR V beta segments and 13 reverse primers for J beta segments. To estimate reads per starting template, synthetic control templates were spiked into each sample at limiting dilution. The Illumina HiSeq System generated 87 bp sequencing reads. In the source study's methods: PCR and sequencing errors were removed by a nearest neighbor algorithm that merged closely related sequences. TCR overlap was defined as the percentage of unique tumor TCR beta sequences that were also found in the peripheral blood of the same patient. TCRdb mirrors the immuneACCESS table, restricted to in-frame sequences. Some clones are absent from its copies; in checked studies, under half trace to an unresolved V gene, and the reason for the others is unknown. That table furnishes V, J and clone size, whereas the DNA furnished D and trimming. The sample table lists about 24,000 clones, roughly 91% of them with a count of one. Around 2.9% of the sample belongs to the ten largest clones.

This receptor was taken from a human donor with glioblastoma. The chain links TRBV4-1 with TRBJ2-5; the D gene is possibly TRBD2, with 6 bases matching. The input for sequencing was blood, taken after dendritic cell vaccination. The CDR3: CASSRGLASAETQYF. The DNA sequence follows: TGCGCCAGCAGCCGCGGGCTAGCGAGTGCAGAGACCCAGTACTTC.